The 20 T cell receptor beta chains reported below all come from one sample, sequenced in a study of regulatory T cells in long-lasting Graves disease. CDR3 regions were amplified by Arm-PCR using iRepertoire HTBI primers to build TCR beta libraries. MiXCR, applied by TCRdb to the multiplex PCR reads, yields one record per CDR3 protein. This table has approximately 400,000 distinct CDR3 sequences, just under 15% appearing once. The time point was: newly diagnosed GD, antithyroid drugs for less than 3 months. Extracted PBMC RNA gave rise to the TCR library. This same sample was also part of a study on T cells in Graves' hyperthyroidism and ophthalmopathy.

Sample: peripheral blood mononuclear cells (PBMCs), taken at new diagnosis, from a patient treated with antithyroid drugs. The receptors derive from a woman in her twenties or thirties with Graves disease.

The sample holds many counts of this clonotype. The chain recombines TRBV27 with TRBJ2-5, with 10 bases aligning to TRBD1. The V gene's germline CDR1 is MNHEY and CDR2 SMNVEV (reference sequence). Trimming removed 5 bases from V and 3 bases from J; junction bases left unmatched: 6. The CDR3 loop spans 15 amino acids. The CDR3 sequence is CASSGIGTGEETQYF. The CDR3 region has the DNA TGTGCCAGCAGTGGGATCGGGACAGGGGAAGAGACCCAGTACTTC.

This clonotype came up many times. The gene calls are TRBV5-1 and TRBJ2-3; TRBD1 agrees at 9 bases. Germline V gene data show CDR1 as SGHRS and CDR2 as YFSETQ. After removal of 4 bases from V and 5 bases from J, the junction contained 8 bases not matched to a gene. CDR3 size: 15 residues. The CDR3 DNA sequence: TGCGCCAGCAGCCTTGGAAGGGACAGGGAAGATACGCAGTATTTT. Protein sequence: CASSLGRDREDTQYF. Combining the CDR3 with reference TRBV5-1 and TRBJ2-3 gives the whole variable domain KAGVTQTPRYLIKTRGQQVTLSCSPISGHRSVSWYQQTPGQGLQFLFEYFSETQRNKGNFPGRFSGRQFSNSRSEMNVSTLELGDSALYLCASSLGRDREDTQYFGPGTRLTVL.

The chain uses TRBV2 and TRBJ1-1; D ambiguous. The V end was cut by 4 bases, the J end by 5 bases, with 8 bases between. The CDR3 is made up of 12 amino acids. Germline lookup yields CDR1 SNHLY and CDR2 FYNNEI. The CDR3 here is CASSVTETEAFF. DNA for the CDR3: TGTGCCAGCAGTGTGACGGAAACTGAAGCTTTCTTT.

To note about this clonotype: One base away lies a much larger clone, so this may be a sequencing read error. The genes are TRBV2 and TRBJ2-1; 8 bases line up with TRBD2. Germline lookup yields CDR1 SNHLY and CDR2 FYNNEI. The length of the CDR3 is 14 residues. The CDR3 DNA reads as TGTGCCGGCAGTGCCGGGAGGGCTTACAATGAGCAGTTCTTC. Its translation is CAGSAGRAYNEQFF. The entire variable domain, with the rest obtained from reference TRBV2 and TRBJ2-1, is as follows: EPEVTQTPSHQVTQMGQEVILRCVPISNHLYFYWYRQILGQKVEFLVSFYNNEISEKSEIFDDQFSVERPDGSNFTLKIRSTKLEDSAMYFCAGSAGRAYNEQFFGPGTRLTVL.

The DNA of the CDR3 is TGCGCCAGCAGCCAAGGCCTACAGGGGGAACAGCCCCAGCATTTT. It is translated as CASSQGLQGEQPQHF. The rearrangement uses TRBV4-1 and TRBJ1-5; 8 nucleotides align to TRBD1. This CDR3 region has 15 residues. The V segment lost 1 base and the J segment 7 bases; nucleotides outside the gene matches: 6. Germline V gene data show CDR1 as MGHRA and CDR2 as YSYEKL.

The chain links TRBV7-9 to TRBJ1-1, with D unresolved. There are 12 residues in the CDR3. Between the trimmed V and J ends, which lost 8 bases and 4 bases, there was a span of 11 bases. Looked up from germline, CDR1 is SEHNR and CDR2 is FQNEAQ (reference sequence). The CDR3 is CASAARSTEAFF. In nucleotides, the CDR3 is TGTGCCAGCGCCGCCCGCAGCACTGAAGCTTTCTTT. Based on the CDR3 plus reference TRBV7-9 and TRBJ1-1, the full variable domain is DTGVSQNPRHKITKRGQNVTFRCDPISEHNRLYWYRQTLGQGPEFLTYFQNEAQLEKSRLLSDRFSAERPKGSFSTLEIQRTEQGDSAMYLCASAARSTEAFFGQGTRLTVV.

This chain joins TRBV11-1 and TRBJ2-1; 12 bases line up with TRBD2. The ends lost 5 bases at V and 10 bases at J; junction bases unmatched: 21. The CDR3 is 19 residues long. Germline CDR1 SGHAT, CDR2 FQDESV (reference sequence). The CDR3 coding sequence is TGTGCCAGCAGCCTTGAGACCGGGACTAGCGGGTCCTGGGGACGGGAGCAGTTCTTC. It encodes CASSLETGTSGSWGREQFF.

There are many counts of this clonotype. The chain has TRBV12-3 or TRBV12-4 and TRBJ2-4, with 10 bases aligning to TRBD2. V shed 2 bases and J 9 bases; nucleotides not matched to a gene: 10. The CDR3 runs 16 residues. The CDR3 loop reads CASSLRLAGASSIQYF. The DNA of the CDR3 is TGTGCCAGCAGTTTACGTCTAGCGGGAGCCTCCAGCATTCAGTACTTC.

This clonotype was counted ten times or more. V is TRBV18 and J is TRBJ1-5, with D unresolved. The V and J ends lost 8 bases and 0 bases respectively, with 11 bases between them. The germline gives CDR1 KGHSH, CDR2 LQKENI. The CDR3 consists of 14 residues. The DNA of the CDR3 is TGTGCCAGCAGCCCTGGGCCTAGCAATCAGCCCCAGCATTTT. Encoded protein: CASSPGPSNQPQHF.

V and J are TRBV5-1 and TRBJ1-1; D is uncertain. V was clipped by 1 base and J by 0 bases, with 10 bases between them. Germline values: CDR1 SGHRS, CDR2 YFSETQ. CDR3 length equals 15 residues. CDR3 in amino acids: CASSLSGWVNTEAFF. The CDR3, as DNA: TGCGCCAGCAGCTTGTCGGGCTGGGTGAACACTGAAGCTTTCTTT. Together with reference TRBV5-1 and TRBJ1-1, the CDR3 gives the full variable domain: KAGVTQTPRYLIKTRGQQVTLSCSPISGHRSVSWYQQTPGQGLQFLFEYFSETQRNKGNFPGRFSGRQFSNSRSEMNVSTLELGDSALYLCASSLSGWVNTEAFFGQGTRLTVV.

This clonotype was seen ten or more times. The V call is TRBV12-3 or TRBV12-4, the J call TRBJ2-1; 7 bases are shared with TRBD2. With V trimmed by 6 bases and J by 3 bases, 5 bases remained unmatched. CDR3 length: 14 residues. The DNA for the CDR3 is TGTGCCAGCAGCGTTGCGGGGGACTACAATGAGCAGTTCTTC. As protein: CASSVAGDYNEQFF.

V usage is TRBV7-9 and J usage is TRBJ2-3, with TRBD2 matching over 8 bases. V trimming: 1 base; J trimming: 1 base; junction bases outside the gene matches: 16. In germline, CDR1 is SEHNR, CDR2 FQNEAQ (reference sequence). This CDR3 has 20 amino acids. In DNA, the CDR3 is TGTGCCAGCAGCTTAGGTTGGGAGCGGGAGATCGCGGCCGGCACAGATACGCAGTATTTT. Translating gives CASSLGWEREIAAGTDTQYF.

This rearrangement joins TRBV12-3 or TRBV12-4 to TRBJ1-4; D might be TRBD1 (5 bases). The CDR3 runs to 16 residues. V lost 3 bases and J 2 bases, leaving 13 bases between the germline ends. CDR3 nucleotide sequence: TGTGCCAGCAGTTTGGCTCGGGGGTTGACTAATGAAAAACTGTTTTTT. This sequence encodes CASSLARGLTNEKLFF.

In its sample, this clonotype was seen many times. The gene calls are TRBV10-3 and TRBJ2-7, with unresolved D. The V and J ends lost 4 bases and 2 bases respectively, with 9 bases between them. The length of the CDR3 is 13 residues. Germline V CDR1 and CDR2: ENHRY, SYGVKD. DNA for the CDR3: TGTGCCATCAGTGGTATTGGCGCCTACGAGCAGTACTTC. This codes for CAISGIGAYEQYF.

In its sample, this clonotype was seen many times. V and J are TRBV2 and TRBJ2-7; no definite D call. The V end was cut by 5 bases, the J end by 1 base, with 9 bases between. Germline V CDR1 and CDR2: SNHLY, FYNNEI. This CDR3 spans 13 amino acids. The CDR3 region has the DNA TGTGCCAGCAGTCTTACACCTTCCTACGAGCAGTACTTC. It codes for CASSLTPSYEQYF. The whole variable domain, filled in from reference TRBV2 and TRBJ2-7, reads EPEVTQTPSHQVTQMGQEVILRCVPISNHLYFYWYRQILGQKVEFLVSFYNNEISEKSEIFDDQFSVERPDGSNFTLKIRSTKLEDSAMYFCASSLTPSYEQYFGPGTRLTVT.

This clonotype was recorded many times. This chain joins TRBV5-1 and TRBJ2-7; no clear D. Germline V gene lookup returns CDR1 SGHRS and CDR2 YFSETQ. The CDR3 has 11 residues. Trimming stripped 0 bases from V and 5 bases from J, with 3 bases between. CDR3 in DNA: TGCGCCAGCAGCTTGGCCGACGAGCAGTACTTC. Its protein product is CASSLADEQYF. The full variable domain, its missing parts supplied by reference TRBV5-1 and TRBJ2-7, is KAGVTQTPRYLIKTRGQQVTLSCSPISGHRSVSWYQQTPGQGLQFLFEYFSETQRNKGNFPGRFSGRQFSNSRSEMNVSTLELGDSALYLCASSLADEQYFGPGTRLTVT.

This clonotype was observed a handful of times. The chain has TRBV10-3 and TRBJ2-1, with 11 bases that match TRBD2. CDR3 length equals 15 residues. Germline V CDR1 and CDR2: ENHRY, SYGVKD. With V trimmed by 6 bases and J by 6 bases, 7 bases remained unmatched. As DNA, the CDR3 is TGTGCCATCAGAGATAGCGGGAGGGCCATCAATGAGCAGTTCTTC. Its protein product is CAIRDSGRAINEQFF.

Ten or more counts support this clonotype. This chain's CDR3 is CSVEDRHSMNTEAFF. The DNA of the CDR3 is TGCAGCGTTGAAGACAGACACTCCATGAACACTGAAGCTTTCTTT. The chain employs TRBV29-1 and TRBJ1-1; no definite D call. V was trimmed by 0 bases and J by 0 bases, leaving 11 bases between them. This CDR3 has 15 residues. Germline values: CDR1 SQVTM, CDR2 ANQGSEA.

This clonotype was counted between two and nine times. The chain links TRBV5-1 to TRBJ1-3, with D perhaps TRBD1 (5 bases). This CDR3 has 16 residues. V gave up 4 bases and J gave up 4 bases, with 18 bases separating them. Germline V gene sequence: CDR1 SGHRS, CDR2 YFSETQ. CDR3: CASSPDPRGAGNTIYF. In DNA, the CDR3 is TGCGCCAGCAGCCCGGACCCCCGAGGGGCAGGAAACACCATATATTTT. The whole variable domain, filled in from reference TRBV5-1 and TRBJ1-3, reads KAGVTQTPRYLIKTRGQQVTLSCSPISGHRSVSWYQQTPGQGLQFLFEYFSETQRNKGNFPGRFSGRQFSNSRSEMNVSTLELGDSALYLCASSPDPRGAGNTIYFGEGSWLTVV.

The sample holds a few counts of this clonotype. CDR3 nucleotides: TGTGCCAGCAGCTCAATGAGGAACACCGGGGAGCTGTTTTTT. Protein: CASSSMRNTGELFF. The gene calls are TRBV6-1 and TRBJ2-2; D is undetermined. Trimming shortened V by 6 bases and J by 1 base, and 9 bases separated the two germline ends. Germline values: CDR1 MNHNS, CDR2 SASEGT. There are 14 residues in the CDR3.